One and the same sample provided the 16 T cell receptor beta chains below, sequenced in a study of TIL therapy for anti-PD-1-resistant metastatic lung cancer. As to time point: pre-treatment sample, taken before nivolumab and TIL therapy. Tumor tissue came from excised metastases, mostly pleural nodules or supraclavicular lymph nodes. Sequencing used immunoSEQ v3. Assay: immunoSEQ multiplex PCR; the TCRdb copy retains only in-frame clones and omits some. The sample lists more than 20,000 clones, less than 65% seen once, with about 16% in the top ten. The source material was tumor tissue, sampled at baseline. These receptors were collected from a woman between 25 and 85 years old with non-small cell lung cancer.

CDR3 nucleotide sequence: TGTGCCATCAGTGCACTAGCGGGAGAGGCCGGGGAGCTGTTTTTT. It translates to CAISALAGEAGELFF. The rearrangement links TRBV10-3 to TRBJ2-2; TRBD2 aligns across 11 bases. This CDR3 is built from 15 residues. Per the germline V gene, CDR1 is ENHRY and CDR2 is SYGVKD. J lost 6 bases, V lost 4 bases, and 4 bases had no gene match.

The chain employs TRBV5-4 and TRBJ1-5; D call uncertain. The CDR3 loop spans 13 amino acids. Germline loops: CDR1 SGHNT, CDR2 YYREEE (reference sequence). Trimming removed 4 bases at V and 5 bases at J, with 10 bases between. In nucleotides, the CDR3 is TGTGCCAGCAGCCCCCATCAGGATCAGCCCCAGCATTTT. It encodes CASSPHQDQPQHF.

The V call is TRBV7-9, the J call TRBJ2-2; no clear D. There are 17 residues in the CDR3. Germline CDR1 SEHNR, CDR2 FQNEAQ (reference sequence). V lost 5 bases and J lost 3, with 19 bases in between. CDR3 region: CASSPLSNPTDTGELFF. As DNA, the CDR3 is TGTGCCAGCAGCCCACTTAGTAATCCGACCGACACCGGGGAGCTGTTTTTT.

The chain combines TRBV5-1 with TRBJ2-2; tentative D call: TRBD2 (5 bases). The CDR3 contains 14 residues. The V gene's germline CDR1 is SGHRS and CDR2 YFSETQ. Trimming pared 3 bases from V and 6 bases from J, leaving 12 bases between. The CDR3: CASSSGGTAGELFF. For the CDR3, the DNA is TGCGCCAGCAGCTCCGGAGGTACGGCCGGGGAGCTGTTTTTT.

This clone was picked up one time. The CDR3 spells CASSLTGGNKLRADTQYF. The CDR3 coding sequence is TGTGCCAGCAGCCTGACAGGGGGTAATAAGCTGAGGGCAGATACGCAGTATTTT. The chain links TRBV7-6 to TRBJ2-3, with 9 bases aligning to TRBD1. This CDR3 region has 18 residues. Germline V gene lookup returns CDR1 SGHVS and CDR2 FNYEAQ. V was clipped by 5 bases and J by 4 bases; unmatched bases: 16.

A few counts support this clone. The chain combines TRBV7-8 with TRBJ2-3, with TRBD2 matching over 13 bases. CDR1 is SGHVS, CDR2 FQNEAQ, per germline. The CDR3 runs to 17 residues. The junction had 9 bases not matched to a gene; V was cut back by 5 bases and J by 4 bases. Written as DNA, the CDR3 is TGTGCCAGCAGCCCCGGACTAGCGGGAGAGCTTGCAGATACGCAGTATTTT. Encoded protein: CASSPGLAGELADTQYF.

This clone was seen only a few times. This chain joins TRBV5-4 and TRBJ2-2; unclear D gene. This CDR3 has 15 residues. Germline CDR1 reads SGHNT; CDR2 reads YYREEE (reference sequence). V lost 2 bases, J lost 0 bases, and 8 bases lay in between. CDR3 nucleotides: TGTGCCAGCAGCTTCCTGGAGACGAACACCGGGGAGCTGTTTTTT. Translated, it gives CASSFLETNTGELFF.

This clone was observed a few times. This chain uses TRBV6-6 with TRBJ2-3, with no clear D. CDR3 length: 10 amino acids. Germline V CDR1 and CDR2: MNHNY, SVGAGI (reference sequence). Trimming cost V 8 bases and J 7 bases, with 7 bases left between them. In nucleotides, the CDR3 is TGTGCCAGCGGCACGTATACGCAGTATTTT. Translated: CASGTYTQYF.

The CDR3 DNA sequence: TGCGCCAGCAGCTTAAACCTCGGGACAGGGCGCACTGAAGCTTTCTTT. This sequence encodes CASSLNLGTGRTEAFF. This chain connects TRBV5-1 to TRBJ1-1, with 9 positions matching TRBD1. Losses at the gene ends were 2 bases for V and 4 bases for J; bases not matched to a gene: 9. Germline CDR1 is SGHRS and CDR2 is YFSETQ. CDR3 length equals 16 residues.

This clone has only a few counts. V usage is TRBV18 and J usage is TRBJ2-7; perhaps TRBD1 as D (5 bases). The CDR3 length is 14 residues. The V gene's germline CDR1 is KGHSH and CDR2 LQKENI. V lost 1 base to trimming and J lost 5 bases, with 12 bases between them. The CDR3 DNA follows: TGTGCCAGCTCACCACGGCAGGGAAGTAACGAGCAGTACTTC. Amino acid sequence: CASSPRQGSNEQYF.

This clone was counted a few times. The CDR3 reads CASRGSGGGAGEQFF. Here the CDR3 DNA reads TGTGCCAGCAGGGGTAGTGGCGGGGGAGCGGGTGAGCAGTTCTTC. The rearrangement links TRBV27 to TRBJ2-1, with 7 positions matching TRBD2. The V segment lost 6 bases and the J segment 9 bases; nucleotides outside the gene matches: 14. This CDR3 contains 15 residues. Germline V gene lookup returns CDR1 MNHEY and CDR2 SMNVEV (reference sequence).

The genes are TRBV10-1 and TRBJ2-3; D gene uncertain. CDR3 length: 11 amino acids. Trimming left V 3 bases short and J 4 bases short, with 2 bases between. CDR1 and CDR2 (germline): WNHNN, SYGVQD (reference sequence). CDR3: CASSDPDTQYF. The DNA of the CDR3 is TGCGCCAGCAGTGATCCAGATACGCAGTATTTT.

The chain is built from TRBV5-1 and TRBJ2-3, with TRBD2 matching over 11 bases. J was trimmed by 1 base and V by 4 bases; bases with no gene match: 11. The CDR3 extends over 18 amino acids. CDR1 SGHRS and CDR2 YFSETQ come from the germline V gene. This chain's CDR3 is CASSRSTIAGGRTDTQYF. The CDR3 DNA reads TGCGCCAGCAGCAGATCAACTATAGCGGGAGGGCGCACAGATACGCAGTATTTT.

The gene calls are TRBV5-1 and TRBJ2-7; 14 positions agree with TRBD2. Looked up from germline, CDR1 is SGHRS and CDR2 is YFSETQ. With V trimmed by 3 bases and J by 7 bases, 9 bases remained unmatched. The length of the CDR3 is 16 residues. CDR3 residues: CASSSIGTSGSSEQYF. The CDR3 region has the DNA TGCGCCAGCAGCTCAATTGGGACTAGCGGGAGTAGTGAGCAGTACTTC.

This clone turned up a few times. The rearrangement links TRBV5-4 to TRBJ2-2; D unresolved. The V end lost 0 bases, the J end lost 1 base, and 4 bases lay between the germline ends. Germline V gene lookup returns CDR1 SGHNT and CDR2 YYREEE (reference sequence). The CDR3 spans 14 residues. The chain's CDR3 is CASSLGGNTGELFF. The CDR3 DNA sequence: TGTGCCAGCAGCTTGGGCGGGAACACCGGGGAGCTGTTTTTT.

This clone was seen a handful of times. This rearrangement joins TRBV21-1 to TRBJ1-3. TRBV21-1 corresponds to a pseudogene. This CDR3 is 15 amino acids long. DNA of the CDR3: TGTGCCAGCAGCAAAGGGGTGAGAGGGGGAAACACCATATATTTT. This encodes CASSKGVRGGNTIYF.